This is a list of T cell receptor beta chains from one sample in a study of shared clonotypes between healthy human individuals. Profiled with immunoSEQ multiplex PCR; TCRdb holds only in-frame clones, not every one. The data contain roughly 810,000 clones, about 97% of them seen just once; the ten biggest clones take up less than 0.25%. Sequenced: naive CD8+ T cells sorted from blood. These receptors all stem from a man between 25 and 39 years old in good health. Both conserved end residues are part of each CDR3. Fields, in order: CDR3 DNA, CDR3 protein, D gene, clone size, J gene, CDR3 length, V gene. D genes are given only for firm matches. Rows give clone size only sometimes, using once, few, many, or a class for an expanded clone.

TGTGCCAGCAGCCCGTCCTCTTCTGTGTACAATGAGCAGTTCTTC,CASSPSSSVYNEQFF,NA,NA,TRBJ2-1,15,TRBV6-5
TGTGCCAGCAGCCCTTTGGGGGGTCACAATGAGCAGTTCTTC,CASSPLGGHNEQFF,NA,once,TRBJ2-1,14,TRBV7-9
TGCAGCGCCCAGGAAGGGACAGTCTATGGCTACACCTTC,CSAQEGTVYGYTF,TRBD1,NA,TRBJ1-2,13,TRBV29-1
TGCGCCAGCATCCCTTATAGCGGGAGCGGCGGGGAGCTGTTTTTT,CASIPYSGSGGELFF,TRBD2,NA,TRBJ2-2,15,TRBV5-1
TGTGCCAGCAGCTTAGTCGTTTTGATGGCTAGAAGGGGTAATGAGCAGTTCTTC,CASSLVVLMARRGNEQFF,NA,once,TRBJ2-1,18,TRBV7-9
TGCAGCGTTGTTGGAGGGACAGGGGCGGTCGGGGAGCTGTTTTTT,CSVVGGTGAVGELFF,TRBD1,NA,TRBJ2-2,15,TRBV29-1
TGTGCCAGCAGCTTTAGCACAGGGGTTCCGGCTAATGAAAAACTGTTTTTT,CASSFSTGVPANEKLFF,TRBD1,once,TRBJ1-4,17,TRBV28
TGCAGCGTTGTTCTATTGGAGCGGCAAGAGACCCAGTACTTC,CSVVLLERQETQYF,NA,NA,TRBJ2-5,14,TRBV29-1
TGTGCCAGCAGCCGACACTCGGGACTAGCGGGAGCTCGCACAGATACGCAGTATTTT,CASSRHSGLAGARTDTQYF,NA,NA,TRBJ2-3,19,TRBV21-1
TGTGCCAGCAGTTACGGGGGGCTGCACACTGAAGCTTTCTTT,CASSYGGLHTEAFF,NA,NA,TRBJ1-1,14,TRBV6-5
TGCAGCGTTTTGACAGGGGAAACCTACGAGCAGTACTTC,CSVLTGETYEQYF,TRBD1,NA,TRBJ2-7,13,TRBV29-1
TGTGCCAGCACGGACGGGGTCACAGATACGCAGTATTTT,CASTDGVTDTQYF,NA,NA,TRBJ2-3,13,TRBV28
TGCGCCAGCAGCTTGGATAGCTGGAATGAGCAGTTCTTC,CASSLDSWNEQFF,NA,NA,TRBJ2-1,13,TRBV5-1
TGTGCCAGCAGCTCGCTCCCAGGGGGAACCTACGAGCAGTACTTC,CASSSLPGGTYEQYF,TRBD1,NA,TRBJ2-7,15,TRBV13
TGCGCCAGCAGCTACGACACTTCCTACGAGCAGTACTTC,CASSYDTSYEQYF,NA,NA,TRBJ2-7,13,TRBV4-1
TGTGCCAGCAGCTTCGGCGGGACGGGTTACAATGAGCAGTTCTTC,CASSFGGTGYNEQFF,NA,NA,TRBJ2-1,15,TRBV11-2
TGCGCCAGCAGCCAGGAACAGGGGCTAGCGCGTAATGAGCAGTTCTTC,CASSQEQGLARNEQFF,NA,NA,TRBJ2-1,16,TRBV4-1
TGTGCCAGCAGCCCCGGACAAGAAGCTTTCTTT,CASSPGQEAFF,NA,NA,TRBJ1-1,11,TRBV7-9
TGCAGCGCCCGCCTACTAGGGGGTGAGCAGTACTTC,CSARLLGGEQYF,NA,NA,TRBJ2-7,12,TRBV29-1
TGTGCCAGCAGCGCCATCGGACAGGGGAACACCGGGGAGCTGTTTTTT,CASSAIGQGNTGELFF,TRBD1,once,TRBJ2-2,16,TRBV9
TGTGCCAGCAGCTTGGCTCTAGCGGGAAACGAGCAGTACTTC,CASSLALAGNEQYF,TRBD2,once,TRBJ2-7,14,TRBV5-6
TGCGCCAGCAGCCAAGAGCGGGACAGAACCTACGAGCAGTACTTC,CASSQERDRTYEQYF,NA,NA,TRBJ2-7,15,TRBV4-1
TGTGCCAGCACCGGCGGATTTAGCTCCTACAATGAGCAGTTCTTC,CASTGGFSSYNEQFF,NA,NA,TRBJ2-1,15,TRBV7-9
TGTGCCAGCAGTCCTGGTGGGGCGGACACCGGGGAGCTGTTTTTT,CASSPGGADTGELFF,NA,once,TRBJ2-2,15,TRBV6-5
TGCGCCAGCAGCAACCCGGACAGGGGGGATGGCTACACCTTC,CASSNPDRGDGYTF,TRBD1,NA,TRBJ1-2,14,TRBV4-1
TGTGCCAGCAGCTTAAGGCCAGACGAGCAGTTCTTC,CASSLRPDEQFF,NA,NA,TRBJ2-1,12,TRBV11-2
TGTGCCAGCAGTGACGGGAGCTACAATGAGCAGTTCTTC,CASSDGSYNEQFF,NA,NA,TRBJ2-1,13,TRBV6-4
TGTGCCAGCAGCCAGGGGACAGGAGCCACCTACGAGCAGTACTTC,CASSQGTGATYEQYF,TRBD1,once,TRBJ2-7,15,TRBV5-6
TGTGCCAGCAGCGGATCCCGGTTTACAGGGGAGAGCTACGAGCAGTACTTC,CASSGSRFTGESYEQYF,TRBD1,NA,TRBJ2-7,17,TRBV7-8
TGTGCCAGCAGCTCAACCGGGACAGGGGGCGGGAGAGGTGAAAAACTGTTTTTT,CASSSTGTGGGRGEKLFF,TRBD1,NA,TRBJ1-4,18,TRBV7-8
TGTGCCAGCAGCTCCGGGACTAGCGGGAGTCGCACCGGGGAGCTGTTTTTT,CASSSGTSGSRTGELFF,TRBD2,NA,TRBJ2-2,17,TRBV7-6
TGTGCCAGCAGTGACTGGGCGGGAGCGGGCTACGAGCAGTACTTC,CASSDWAGAGYEQYF,TRBD2,NA,TRBJ2-7,15,TRBV6-4
TGTGCCAGCAGTGAAGCGGTAGTCCCCAATCAGCCCCAGCATTTT,CASSEAVVPNQPQHF,NA,NA,TRBJ1-5,15,TRBV6-1
TGTGCCAGCAGTTTATACGGCGGGAGCGACAATGAGCAGTTCTTC,CASSLYGGSDNEQFF,TRBD2,NA,TRBJ2-1,15,TRBV28
TGTGCCCCCAGGGACAGGGCCACGAACACCGGGGAGCTGTTTTTT,CAPRDRATNTGELFF,TRBD1,NA,TRBJ2-2,15,TRBV10-3
TGTGCCTGGAGCGAGGGGAGCGGGAAAGATGAGCAGTTCTTC,CAWSEGSGKDEQFF,TRBD2,NA,TRBJ2-1,14,TRBV30
TGTGCCAGCAGTGCTGTTCCTACGCAGGCCTACGAGCAGTACTTC,CASSAVPTQAYEQYF,NA,NA,TRBJ2-7,15,TRBV28
TGTGCCAGCAGCCTCCGCCCTACTAGCGGAGCCTACGAGCAGTACTTC,CASSLRPTSGAYEQYF,TRBD2,NA,TRBJ2-7,16,TRBV5-6
TGTGCCAGCAGTTTAACTAGCGGGACGAACACCGGGGAGCTGTTTTTT,CASSLTSGTNTGELFF,TRBD2,NA,TRBJ2-2,16,TRBV27
TGTGCCAGCAGCTCGTGGGGAAGAAACACAGATACGCAGTATTTT,CASSSWGRNTDTQYF,NA,NA,TRBJ2-3,15,TRBV5-6
TGTGCCAGCAGCCCCCAGATGGGGCAGAACGACGAGCAGTACTTC,CASSPQMGQNDEQYF,NA,NA,TRBJ2-7,15,TRBV11-3
TGTGCCAGTTTCGGGGACAGGGGGCTGTTGGAAGCTTTCTTT,CASFGDRGLLEAFF,TRBD1,once,TRBJ1-1,14,TRBV19
TGTGCCAGTAGTATGCGGACGGGCAATGAGCAGTTCTTC,CASSMRTGNEQFF,NA,NA,TRBJ2-1,13,TRBV19
TGTGCCAGCAGGCCGACAGGGGGCTATGAAAAACTGTTTTTT,CASRPTGGYEKLFF,TRBD1,once,TRBJ1-4,14,TRBV6-5
TGTGCCAGCAGCTTTGGATCCTACGAGCAGTACTTC,CASSFGSYEQYF,NA,NA,TRBJ2-7,12,TRBV7-9
TGTGCCAGCAGTGTTACCGGCACCCTCACCGAGCAGTACTTC,CASSVTGTLTEQYF,NA,NA,TRBJ2-7,14,TRBV2
TGTGCCAGTAGGCCAATCGGGAACACTGAAGCTTTCTTT,CASRPIGNTEAFF,NA,NA,TRBJ1-1,13,TRBV19
TGTGCCAGCAGTTACAAAGGCCCCTACGAGCAGTACTTC,CASSYKGPYEQYF,NA,NA,TRBJ2-7,13,TRBV27
TGTGCCAGCAGCCCCGCAGGTGCGGGCTCCTCCTACGAGCAGTACTTC,CASSPAGAGSSYEQYF,NA,NA,TRBJ2-7,16,TRBV7-8
TGCGCCAGCAGCTTGGCCCCCCCAGCGGGAGGGGACGAGCAGTACTTC,CASSLAPPAGGDEQYF,TRBD2,NA,TRBJ2-7,16,TRBV5-1
TGTGCCAGCTCACCACAAAGTTGGGGAGATGGCTACACCTTC,CASSPQSWGDGYTF,NA,NA,TRBJ1-2,14,TRBV18
TGCGCCAGCAGCTTAAGAACAGGGGGCCTCTCCTACGAGCAGTACTTC,CASSLRTGGLSYEQYF,TRBD1,NA,TRBJ2-7,16,TRBV5-1
TGCAGTGCTAGCCTGGCAAATGAGCAGTTCTTC,CSASLANEQFF,NA,NA,TRBJ2-1,11,TRBV20-1
TGCAGCGCCAATGGTGCGGGAAACCTCAACAATGAGCAGTTCTTC,CSANGAGNLNNEQFF,NA,NA,TRBJ2-1,15,TRBV29-1
TGTGCCAGCAGATCTAAGCCTGGTCGGGAGAGGTCCGGGGCCAACGTCCTGACTTTC,CASRSKPGRERSGANVLTF,NA,NA,TRBJ2-6,19,TRBV7-9
TGTGCCAGCAGTCCTCTTCCGAGCAATCAGCCCCAGCATTTT,CASSPLPSNQPQHF,NA,NA,TRBJ1-5,14,TRBV27